The entry below describes one T cell receptor beta chain. The antigen it recognizes is unknown. No base quality information exists; no much larger clone differs at one position. The immunoSEQ Assay, a bias-controlled multiplex PCR, was used to amplify TCRbeta CDR3 regions from genomic DNA. In the original analysis: Within the assay, amplification of reference gene primers was used to estimate how many nucleated cells each sample contained. To quantify the absolute abundance of each unique TCRbeta CDR3 rearrangement, sequence reads were collapsed and filtered. For each sample, productive Simpson clonality was calculated as the square root of Simpson's diversity index over productive rearrangements. Imported from immuneACCESS, the table was reduced by TCRdb to in-frame sequences with V and J called. These copies leave out some clones; in studies compared against another copy, an unresolved V gene accounts for under half, and the cause of the remainder is not known. The DNA gave D and trimming, while V, J and clone size come from that table. Counted in this sample were about 80,000 clones; 80% to 85% of them appeared once. The top ten constitute 36% of the sample.

The CDR3 spans 15 residues, from the cysteine through the phenylalanine. The CDR3 DNA has 45 bases and is translated from base 1. V lost 3 bases and J lost 1 base, and the count of bases not matched to a germline gene is 9. CDR1 and CDR2 were assigned from the germline V gene (reference sequence) as DFQATT and SNEGSKA. These data belong to a study of blood T cell repertoires in COVID-19 (TCRdb year 2020). Regarding the research as a whole: Collaborator samples came from the United States, Italy and Spain and covered acute and convalescent phases of COVID-19. The prospective study material was composed of cDNA or gDNA derived from T cells, B-cell-depleted T cells, or PBMCs. Subjects who had been exposed to COVID-19, were actively infected with it, or had recovered from it provided the deeply sampled blood TCRbeta repertoires that made up the dataset. The repertoires were released in a freely available public database meant as a resource for research on the immune response to SARS-CoV-2. Samples were obtained from the ongoing ImmuneRACE study (first 160 participants) and from over a thousand subjects provided by 6 global collaborators. Sample metadata almost always included a de-identified subject ID, COVID-19 status, age in years and sex. Where HLA class I and class II types were available, the types were taken from metadata supplied by the sample provider, not from assay-based typing. Results the study describes overall, beyond this receptor: The amount of clinical and demographic metadata varied by source and participant and was provided uncurated.

Each collaborating institution followed its own protocols to collect whole blood in K2EDTA tubes. For TCRbeta analysis, collaborators shipped samples in one of three forms: frozen whole blood, isolated PBMCs, or DNA extracted from either of those sample types. Sequenced input: peripheral blood. Here the chain combines TRBV20-1 and TRBJ2-7; TRBD2 fits 7 bases in the junction. The clonotype comes from a woman in her 70s with acute or convalescent COVID-19. The DNA is as follows: TGCAGTGCTAGTCAGACTCAGCGGGGATCCTACGAGCAGTACTTC. Its protein product is CSASQTQRGSYEQYF.